The next 7 T cell receptor beta chains were all read from a single sample in a study of T cells in Graves' hyperthyroidism and ophthalmopathy. TCR beta CDR3 regions were amplified from RNA. Researchers ran a first-round RT-PCR on the TCR CDR3 using the HTBI primer set. TCRdb reprocessed the multiplex PCR reads via MiXCR and lists one record per CDR3 protein. Of about 300,000 distinct CDR3 sequences detected, roughly a fifth appear once; the ten largest clones hold roughly 39%. Sequences were obtained from blood. These receptors were obtained from a man between 50 and 59 years old with Graves' ophthalmopathy.

The V gene is TRBV13, the J gene TRBJ2-7, with D tentatively TRBD1 or TRBD2 (5 bases each). The V end was cut by 0 bases, the J end by 2 bases, with 11 bases between. Per germline, CDR1 PRHDT and CDR2 FYEKMQ (reference sequence). The CDR3 length is 15 residues. The CDR3 protein is CASSLGRDLPYEQYF. The CDR3 DNA is TGTGCCAGCAGCTTAGGGAGGGACCTTCCCTACGAGCAGTACTTC. The full variable domain, its missing parts supplied by reference TRBV13 and TRBJ2-7, is AAGVIQSPRHLIKEKRETATLKCYPIPRHDTVYWYQQGPGQDPQFLISFYEKMQSDKGSIPDRFSAQQFSDYHSELNMSSLELGDSALYFCASSLGRDLPYEQYFGPGTRLTVT.

V gene TRBV24-1 combines with J gene TRBJ2-1; possibly TRBD2 for D (5 bases). V lost 5 bases, J lost 9 bases, and 22 bases lay in between. The CDR3 runs to 16 residues. Germline V lookup: CDR1 KGHDR, CDR2 SFDVKD. This CDR3 reads CATSAALGVGLGEQFF. The CDR3, as DNA: TGTGCCACCAGTGCCGCACTAGGAGTGGGTTTAGGTGAGCAGTTCTTC.

This clonotype occurred many times. This could be a read error, since a much larger clone is one nucleotide away. The V call is TRBV6-5, the J call TRBJ1-5; D unresolved. V was pared by 2 bases and J by 3 bases, with 5 bases between. Germline-derived CDR1 and CDR2 are MNHEY and SVGAGI. CDR3 length: 13 amino acids. DNA for the CDR3: TGTGCCAGCAGTTACAGGGACAATCAGCCCCAGCATTTT. Its protein is CASSYRDNQPQHF.

This clonotype was detected ten times or more. The gene calls are TRBV24-1 and TRBJ2-1; 14 nucleotides line up with TRBD2. In germline, CDR1 is KGHDR, CDR2 SFDVKD. CDR3 length: 15 residues. J was trimmed by 9 bases and V by 5 bases; bases with no gene match: 5. CDR3 region: CATSAGLAGASEQFF. DNA for the CDR3: TGTGCCACCAGTGCGGGACTAGCGGGGGCCAGTGAGCAGTTCTTC.

The table lists this clonotype with many counts. This chain connects TRBV14 to TRBJ2-3, with a possible D match to TRBD2 (6 bases). The germline V and J ends were trimmed by 4 bases and 0 bases, with 11 bases remaining between them. The CDR3 has 15 residues. CDR1 and CDR2 from the germline V gene are SGHDN and FVKESK. Here the CDR3 DNA reads TGTGCCAGCAGCCCCTACAGCGGGAGCACAGATACGCAGTATTTT. Amino acids: CASSPYSGSTDTQYF.

This clonotype has only a few counts. The chain carries TRBV11-3 and TRBJ2-5, with TRBD2 identical over 12 bases. Germline values: CDR1 SGHNT, CDR2 YENEEA. The CDR3 has 15 amino acids. Germline trimming cut 5 bases from V and 5 bases from J; bases unmatched to any gene: 6. CDR3 sequence (DNA): TGTGCCAGCAGCCTACGACTAGCGGGAGTGGAGACCCAGTACTTC. Translated, it gives CASSLRLAGVETQYF.

This clonotype was counted at least ten times. The J gene is TRBJ2-2, the V gene TRBV7-2; TRBD2 is a possible D gene (6 bases). Per germline, CDR1 SGHTA and CDR2 FQGNSA. Trimming removed 4 bases at V and 8 bases at J, with 14 bases between. The CDR3 totals 14 residues. This CDR3 is CASSSGGGKGELFF. As DNA, the CDR3 is TGTGCCAGCAGCTCCGGAGGAGGGAAAGGGGAGCTGTTTTTT. Full variable domain (rest looked up from reference TRBV7-2 and TRBJ2-2): GAGVSQSPSNKVTEKGKDVELRCDPISGHTALYWYRQSLGQGLEFLIYFQGNSAPDKSGLPSDRFSAERTGGSVSTLTIQRTQQEDSAVYLCASSSGGGKGELFFGEGSRLTVL.